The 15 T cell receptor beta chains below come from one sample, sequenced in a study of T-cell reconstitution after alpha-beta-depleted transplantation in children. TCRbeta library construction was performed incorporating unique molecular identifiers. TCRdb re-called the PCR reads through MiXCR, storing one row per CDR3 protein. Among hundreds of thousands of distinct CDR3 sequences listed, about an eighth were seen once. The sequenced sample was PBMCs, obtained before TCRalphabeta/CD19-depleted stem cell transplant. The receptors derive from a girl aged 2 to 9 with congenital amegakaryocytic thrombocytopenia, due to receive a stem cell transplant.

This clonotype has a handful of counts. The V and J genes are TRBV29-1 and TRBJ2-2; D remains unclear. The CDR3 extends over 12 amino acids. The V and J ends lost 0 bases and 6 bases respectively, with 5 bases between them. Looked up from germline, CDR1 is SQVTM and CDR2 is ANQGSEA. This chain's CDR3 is CSVEDSSGELFF. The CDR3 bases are TGCAGCGTTGAAGATTCGTCCGGGGAGCTGTTTTTT.

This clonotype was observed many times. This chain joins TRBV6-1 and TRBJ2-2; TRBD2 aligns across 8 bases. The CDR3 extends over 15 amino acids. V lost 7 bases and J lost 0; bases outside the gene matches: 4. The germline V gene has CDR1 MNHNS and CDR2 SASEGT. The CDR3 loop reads CASTTSGANTGELFF. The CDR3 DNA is TGTGCCAGCACCACTAGCGGTGCGAACACCGGGGAGCTGTTTTTT.

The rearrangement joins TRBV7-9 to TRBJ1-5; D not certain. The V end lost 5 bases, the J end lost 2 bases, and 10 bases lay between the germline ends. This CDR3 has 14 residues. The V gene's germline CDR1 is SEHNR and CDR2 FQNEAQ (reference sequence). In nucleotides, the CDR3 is TGTGCCAGCAGCCAAGGAGCTGGCAATCAGCCCCAGCATTTT. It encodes CASSQGAGNQPQHF.

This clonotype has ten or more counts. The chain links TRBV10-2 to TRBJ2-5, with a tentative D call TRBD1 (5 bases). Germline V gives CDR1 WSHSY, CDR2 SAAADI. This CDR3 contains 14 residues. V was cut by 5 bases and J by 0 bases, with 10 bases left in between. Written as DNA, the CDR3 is TGCGCCAGCAGTCTATCAGGGAACCAAGAGACCCAGTACTTC. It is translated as CASSLSGNQETQYF.

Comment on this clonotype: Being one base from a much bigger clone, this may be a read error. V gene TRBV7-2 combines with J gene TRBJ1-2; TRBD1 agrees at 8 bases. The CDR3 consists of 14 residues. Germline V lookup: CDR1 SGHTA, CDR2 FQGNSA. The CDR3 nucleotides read TGTGCCAGCAGCTTAGACGCAGGGGGCAATGGCAACACCTTC. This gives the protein CASSLDAGGNGNTF. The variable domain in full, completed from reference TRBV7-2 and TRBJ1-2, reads GAGVSQSPSNKVTEKGKDVELRCDPISGHTALYWYRQSLGQGLEFLIYFQGNSAPDKSGLPSDRFSAERTGGSVSTLTIQRTQQEDSAVYLCASSLDAGGNGNTFGSGTRLTVV.

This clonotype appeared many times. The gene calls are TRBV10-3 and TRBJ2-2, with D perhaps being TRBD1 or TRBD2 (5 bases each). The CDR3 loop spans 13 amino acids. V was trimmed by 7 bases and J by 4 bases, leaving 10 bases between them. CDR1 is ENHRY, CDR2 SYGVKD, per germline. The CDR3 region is CAINPGATGELFF. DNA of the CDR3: TGTGCCATCAATCCCGGGGCCACCGGGGAGCTGTTTTTT.

Here the CDR3 reads CASHLAGGTYNEQFF. Here the CDR3 DNA reads TGCGCCAGCCACTTAGCGGGAGGGACCTACAATGAGCAGTTCTTC. This chain joins TRBV5-1 and TRBJ2-1, with 11 bases aligning to TRBD2. With 7 bases clipped from V and 2 bases from J, the junction kept 5 bases outside the gene matches. CDR1 SGHRS and CDR2 YFSETQ come from the germline V gene. CDR3 length: 15 amino acids.

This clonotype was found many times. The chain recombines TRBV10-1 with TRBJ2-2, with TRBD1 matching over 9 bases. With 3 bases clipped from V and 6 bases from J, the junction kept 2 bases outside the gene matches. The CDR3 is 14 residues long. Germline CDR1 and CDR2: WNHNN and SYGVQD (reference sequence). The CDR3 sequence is CASSEGTGPGELFF. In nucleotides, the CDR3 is TGCGCCAGCAGTGAAGGGACAGGGCCCGGGGAGCTGTTTTTT.

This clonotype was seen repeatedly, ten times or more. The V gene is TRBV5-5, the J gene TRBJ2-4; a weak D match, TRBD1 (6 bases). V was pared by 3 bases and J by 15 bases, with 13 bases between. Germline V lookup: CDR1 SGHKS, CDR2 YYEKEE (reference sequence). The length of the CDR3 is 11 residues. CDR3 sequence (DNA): TGTGCCAGCAGCTCCTGGACAGTACGGTACTTC. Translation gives CASSSWTVRYF.

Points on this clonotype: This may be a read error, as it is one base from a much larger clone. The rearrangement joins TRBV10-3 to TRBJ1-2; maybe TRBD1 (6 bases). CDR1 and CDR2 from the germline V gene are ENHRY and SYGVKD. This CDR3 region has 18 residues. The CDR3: CAISDPFTGYAELYGDTF. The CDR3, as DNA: TGTGCCATCAGTGACCCCTTCACAGGGTACGCGGAATTGTATGGCGACACCTTC.

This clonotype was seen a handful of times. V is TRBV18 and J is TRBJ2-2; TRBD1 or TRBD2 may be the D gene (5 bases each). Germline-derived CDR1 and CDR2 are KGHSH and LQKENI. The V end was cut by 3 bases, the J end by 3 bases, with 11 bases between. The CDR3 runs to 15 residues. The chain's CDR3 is CASSPWDPDTGELFF. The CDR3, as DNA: TGTGCCAGCTCACCCTGGGACCCTGACACCGGGGAGCTGTTTTTT.

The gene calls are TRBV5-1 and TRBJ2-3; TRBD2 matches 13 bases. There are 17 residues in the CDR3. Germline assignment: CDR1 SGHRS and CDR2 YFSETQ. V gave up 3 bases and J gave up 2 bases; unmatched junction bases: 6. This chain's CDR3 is CASSSSGLAGTTDTQYF. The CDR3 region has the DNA TGCGCCAGCAGCTCCTCGGGACTAGCGGGGACCACAGATACGCAGTATTTT.

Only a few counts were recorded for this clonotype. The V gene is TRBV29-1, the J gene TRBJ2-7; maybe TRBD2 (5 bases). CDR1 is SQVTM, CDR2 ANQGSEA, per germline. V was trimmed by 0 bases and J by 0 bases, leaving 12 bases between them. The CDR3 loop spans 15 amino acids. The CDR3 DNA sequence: TGCAGCGTTGAAGAATCTCCCGGGAACTCCTACGAGCAGTACTTC. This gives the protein CSVEESPGNSYEQYF.

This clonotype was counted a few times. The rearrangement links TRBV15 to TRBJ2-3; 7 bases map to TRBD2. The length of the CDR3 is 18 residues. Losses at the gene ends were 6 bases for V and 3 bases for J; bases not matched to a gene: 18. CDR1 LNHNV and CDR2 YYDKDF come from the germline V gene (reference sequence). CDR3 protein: CATSLRYLAASSTDTQYF. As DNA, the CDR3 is TGTGCCACCAGTCTACGTTATCTAGCGGCCTCCAGTACAGATACGCAGTATTTT.

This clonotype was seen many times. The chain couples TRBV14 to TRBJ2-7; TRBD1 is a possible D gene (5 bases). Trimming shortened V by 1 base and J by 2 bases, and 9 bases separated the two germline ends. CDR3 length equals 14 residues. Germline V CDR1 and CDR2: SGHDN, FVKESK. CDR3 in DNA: TGTGCCAGCAGCCAAGGACAGAGTCCCTACGAGCAGTACTTC. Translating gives CASSQGQSPYEQYF.